The 11 T cell receptor beta chains listed next were all sequenced from one sample in a study of shared clonotypes between healthy human individuals. Naive CD8 cells, CD45RO-negative and positively selected for CCR7, excluded terminally differentiated effector memory CD45RA+ cells. The table came from immunoSEQ multiplex PCR; TCRdb's copy has only in-frame clones and leaves some out. The data hold hundreds of thousands of clones, with about 95% observed a single time. Sequenced: naive CD8+ T cells sorted from blood. The receptors originated from a woman aged 25 to 39 in good health.

The V call is TRBV28, the J call TRBJ2-2; D not certain. Trimming shortened V by 7 bases and J by 9 bases, and 18 bases separated the two germline ends. Germline-derived CDR1 and CDR2 are MDHEN and SYDVKM. The CDR3 consists of 14 residues. CDR3 coding DNA: TGTGCCAGCACTAATTCCAAGGGTGTCCGGGAGCTGTTTTTT. Translating it yields CASTNSKGVRELFF.

The chain couples TRBV28 to TRBJ2-7; D is unclear. Trimming removed 3 bases from V and 2 bases from J, with 8 bases in between. Germline CDR1 MDHEN, CDR2 SYDVKM. The CDR3 runs to 13 residues. The CDR3 sequence: CASSFLVAYEQYF. The DNA of the CDR3 is TGTGCCAGCAGTTTTCTGGTTGCCTACGAGCAGTACTTC. The full variable domain, in which reference TRBV28 and TRBJ2-7 provide the parts outside the CDR3, is DVKVTQSSRYLVKRTGEKVFLECVQDMDHENMFWYRQDPGLGLRLIYFSYDVKMKEKGDIPEGYSVSREKKERFSLILESASTNQTSMYLCASSFLVAYEQYFGPGTRLTVT.

The chain recombines TRBV5-1 with TRBJ2-5; D perhaps matches TRBD1 (8 bases). The CDR3 has 16 amino acids. Germline CDR1 is SGHRS and CDR2 is YFSETQ. The V and J ends lost 9 bases and 0 bases respectively, with 21 bases between them. CDR3 in amino acids: CATAKDRGGYQETQYF. CDR3 DNA: TGCGCCACCGCAAAAGACAGGGGAGGGTACCAAGAGACCCAGTACTTC.

The genes are TRBV2 and TRBJ2-1; D is possibly TRBD2 (5 bases). Germline-derived CDR1 and CDR2 are SNHLY and FYNNEI. V dropped 2 bases and J dropped 4 bases, with 9 bases sitting between them. The CDR3 length is 14 residues. CDR3 DNA: TGTGCCAGCAGTGAACCCGGACTTTACAATGAGCAGTTCTTC. Its protein product is CASSEPGLYNEQFF.

V and J are TRBV13 and TRBJ2-2; D is unresolved. The CDR3 has 15 residues. V dropped 0 bases and J dropped 10 bases, with 15 bases sitting between them. Germline V gene lookup returns CDR1 PRHDT and CDR2 FYEKMQ (reference sequence). CDR3 nucleotides: TGTGCCAGCAGCTTAGGGTCAGCCCGCCGGTTGGAGCTGTTTTTT. It yields the protein CASSLGSARRLELFF.

This chain uses TRBV4-2 with TRBJ2-1; a weak D match, TRBD2 (6 bases). The V end lost 3 bases, the J end lost 8 bases, and 17 bases lay between the germline ends. This CDR3 comprises 15 residues. The germline CDR1 and CDR2 sequences are LGHNA and YNFKEQ. CDR3 protein: CASSQDQEGVDEQFF. In nucleotides, the CDR3 is TGTGCCAGCAGCCAGGATCAGGAGGGCGTGGATGAGCAGTTCTTC.

The chain has TRBV7-9 and TRBJ2-7; D is uncertain. This CDR3 has 14 amino acids. V shed 5 bases and J shed 0 bases, with 11 bases lying between them. Germline V gene data show CDR1 as SEHNR and CDR2 as FQNEAQ (reference sequence). CDR3 loop: CASSAPFGSYEQYF. Written as DNA, the CDR3 is TGTGCCAGCAGCGCCCCATTTGGCTCCTACGAGCAGTACTTC.

The genes are TRBV6-1 and TRBJ2-5, with D unclear. This CDR3 comprises 15 residues. Germline-derived CDR1 and CDR2 are MNHNS and SASEGT. Trimming cost V 2 bases and J 1 base, with 11 bases left between them. Written as DNA, the CDR3 is TGTGCCAGCAGTGAATATGATAACAGCCAAGAGACCCAGTACTTC. Its translation is CASSEYDNSQETQYF.

To note about this clone: One junction end disagrees with the germline gene, perhaps due to a read error. This rearrangement joins TRBV28 to TRBJ2-7; D may be TRBD2 (6 bases). CDR3 length equals 10 residues. Germline V gene lookup returns CDR1 MDHEN and CDR2 SYDVKM. In DNA form, the CDR3 reads TGTGCCAGCAGTTTATCGGAGGGCCACTTC. This codes for CASSLSEGHF.

The CDR3 bases are TGTGCCAGCAGTTTACAGGTCGGCAGGGCCCTTTACAATGAGCAGTTCTTC. Its translation is CASSLQVGRALYNEQFF. This chain links TRBV27 with TRBJ2-1; possible D gene TRBD1, 5 bases. Trimming cost V 2 bases and J 4 bases, with 18 bases left between them. The CDR3 covers 17 residues. The V gene's germline CDR1 is MNHEY and CDR2 SMNVEV (reference sequence).

The genes are TRBV7-8 and TRBJ2-4; 10 positions agree with TRBD2. J lost 5 bases, V lost 1 base, and 11 bases had no gene match. The CDR3 runs to 18 residues. The germline gives CDR1 SGHVS, CDR2 FQNEAQ. This CDR3 is CASSLGGRWGTSENIQYF. DNA for the CDR3: TGTGCCAGCAGCTTAGGTGGGAGGTGGGGGACTAGCGAAAACATTCAGTACTTC.